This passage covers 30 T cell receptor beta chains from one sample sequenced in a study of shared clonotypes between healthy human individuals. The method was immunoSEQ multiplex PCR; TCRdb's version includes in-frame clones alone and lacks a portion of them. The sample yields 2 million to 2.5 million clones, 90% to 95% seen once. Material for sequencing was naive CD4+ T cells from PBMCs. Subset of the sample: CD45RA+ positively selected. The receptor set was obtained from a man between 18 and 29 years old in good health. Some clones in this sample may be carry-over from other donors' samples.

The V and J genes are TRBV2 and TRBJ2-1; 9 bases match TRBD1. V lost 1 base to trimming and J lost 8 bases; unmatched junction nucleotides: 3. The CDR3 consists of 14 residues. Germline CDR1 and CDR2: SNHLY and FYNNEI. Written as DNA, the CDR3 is TGTGCCAGCAGTGAAGACAGGGGGCACGATGAGCAGTTCTTC. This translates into CASSEDRGHDEQFF.

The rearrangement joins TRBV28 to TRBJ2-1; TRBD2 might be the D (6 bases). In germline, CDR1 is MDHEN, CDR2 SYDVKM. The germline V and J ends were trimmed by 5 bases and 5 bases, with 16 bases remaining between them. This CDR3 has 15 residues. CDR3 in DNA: TGTGCCAGCAGTCCCAGGGTGGGAGGAAACAATGAGCAGTTCTTC. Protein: CASSPRVGGNNEQFF.

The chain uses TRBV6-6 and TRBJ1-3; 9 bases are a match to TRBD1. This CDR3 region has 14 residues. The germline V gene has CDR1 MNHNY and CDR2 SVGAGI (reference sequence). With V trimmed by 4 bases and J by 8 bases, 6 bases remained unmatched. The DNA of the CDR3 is TGTGCCAGCAGTTTGAGACAGGGGGGACACACCATATATTTT. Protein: CASSLRQGGHTIYF.

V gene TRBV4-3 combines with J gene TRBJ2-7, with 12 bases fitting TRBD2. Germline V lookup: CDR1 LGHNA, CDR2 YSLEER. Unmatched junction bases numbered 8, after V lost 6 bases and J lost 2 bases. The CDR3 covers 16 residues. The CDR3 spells CASSGELAGGPYEQYF. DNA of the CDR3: TGCGCCAGCAGTGGAGAACTAGCGGGAGGTCCCTACGAGCAGTACTTC.

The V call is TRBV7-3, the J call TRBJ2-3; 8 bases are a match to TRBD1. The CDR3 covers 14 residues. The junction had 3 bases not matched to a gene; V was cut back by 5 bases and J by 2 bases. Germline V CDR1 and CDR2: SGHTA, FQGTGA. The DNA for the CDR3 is TGTGCCAGCAGCCGGGACAGGTACACAGATACGCAGTATTTT. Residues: CASSRDRYTDTQYF.

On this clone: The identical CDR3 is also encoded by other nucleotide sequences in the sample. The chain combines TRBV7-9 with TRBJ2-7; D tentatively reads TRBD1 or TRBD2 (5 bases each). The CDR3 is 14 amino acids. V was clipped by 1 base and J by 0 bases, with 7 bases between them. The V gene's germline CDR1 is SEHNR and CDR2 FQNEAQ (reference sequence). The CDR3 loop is CASSLVRGSYEQYF. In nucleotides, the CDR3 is TGTGCCAGCAGCTTAGTGAGGGGCTCCTACGAGCAGTACTTC. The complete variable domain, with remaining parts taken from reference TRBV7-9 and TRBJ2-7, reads DTGVSQNPRHKITKRGQNVTFRCDPISEHNRLYWYRQTLGQGPEFLTYFQNEAQLEKSRLLSDRFSAERPKGSFSTLEIQRTEQGDSAMYLCASSLVRGSYEQYFGPGTRLTVT.

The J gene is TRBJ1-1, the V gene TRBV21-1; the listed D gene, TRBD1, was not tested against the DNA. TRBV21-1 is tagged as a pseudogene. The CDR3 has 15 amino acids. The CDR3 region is CASSIPGQGPSEAFF. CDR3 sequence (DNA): TGTGCCAGCAGCATCCCGGGACAGGGGCCATCTGAAGCTTTCTTT.

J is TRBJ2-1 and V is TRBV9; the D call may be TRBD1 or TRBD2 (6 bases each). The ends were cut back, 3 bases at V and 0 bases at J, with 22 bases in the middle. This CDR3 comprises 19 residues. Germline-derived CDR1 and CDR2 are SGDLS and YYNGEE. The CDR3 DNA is TGTGCCAGCAGCGCCACCGGGGGCGAGCGGCTGAGCTCCTACAATGAGCAGTTCTTC. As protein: CASSATGGERLSSYNEQFF.

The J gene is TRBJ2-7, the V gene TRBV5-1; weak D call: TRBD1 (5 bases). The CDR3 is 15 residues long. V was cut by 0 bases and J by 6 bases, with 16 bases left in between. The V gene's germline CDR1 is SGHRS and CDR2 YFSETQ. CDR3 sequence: CASSLVQVDVAEQYF. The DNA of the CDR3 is TGCGCCAGCAGCTTGGTACAGGTGGACGTGGCCGAGCAGTACTTC.

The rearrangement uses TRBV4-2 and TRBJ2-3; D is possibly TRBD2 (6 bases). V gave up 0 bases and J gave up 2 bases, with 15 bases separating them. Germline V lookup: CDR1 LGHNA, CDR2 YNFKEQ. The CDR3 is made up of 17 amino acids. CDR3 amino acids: CASSQEAAAGFTDTQYF. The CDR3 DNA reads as TGTGCCAGCAGCCAAGAAGCAGCGGCGGGATTCACAGATACGCAGTATTTT.

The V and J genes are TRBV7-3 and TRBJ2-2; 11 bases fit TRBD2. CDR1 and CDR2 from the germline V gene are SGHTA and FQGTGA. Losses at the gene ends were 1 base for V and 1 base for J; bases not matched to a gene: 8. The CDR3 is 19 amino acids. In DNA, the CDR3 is TGTGCCAGCAGCTTAAGGGGGATACTAGCGGGAGTGAACACCGGGGAGCTGTTTTTT. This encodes CASSLRGILAGVNTGELFF. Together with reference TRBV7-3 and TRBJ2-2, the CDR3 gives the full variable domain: GAGVSQTPSNKVTEKGKYVELRCDPISGHTALYWYRQSLGQGPEFLIYFQGTGAADDSGLPNDRFFAVRPEGSVSTLKIQRTERGDSAVYLCASSLRGILAGVNTGELFFGEGSRLTVL.

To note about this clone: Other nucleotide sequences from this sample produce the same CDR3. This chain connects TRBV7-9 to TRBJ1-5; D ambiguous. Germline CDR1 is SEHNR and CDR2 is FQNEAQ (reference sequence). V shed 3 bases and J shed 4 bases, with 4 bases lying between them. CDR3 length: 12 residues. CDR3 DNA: TGTGCCAGCAGCTTTCCGAATCAGCCCCAGCATTTT. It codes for CASSFPNQPQHF.

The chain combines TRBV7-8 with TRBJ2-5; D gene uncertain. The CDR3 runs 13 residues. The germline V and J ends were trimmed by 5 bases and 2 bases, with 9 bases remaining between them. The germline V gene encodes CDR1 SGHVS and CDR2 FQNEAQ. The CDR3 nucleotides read TGTGCCAGCAGCCTCTCAAGTCAAGAGACCCAGTACTTC. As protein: CASSLSSQETQYF.

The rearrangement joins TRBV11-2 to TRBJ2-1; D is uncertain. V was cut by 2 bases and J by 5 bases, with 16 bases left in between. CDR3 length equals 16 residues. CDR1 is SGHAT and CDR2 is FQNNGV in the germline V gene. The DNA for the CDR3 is TGTGCCAGCAGCTTACGTGGTGGTCCTCAACACAATGAGCAGTTCTTC. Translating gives CASSLRGGPQHNEQFF. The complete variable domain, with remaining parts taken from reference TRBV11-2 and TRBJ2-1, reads EAGVAQSPRYKIIEKRQSVAFWCNPISGHATLYWYQQILGQGPKLLIQFQNNGVVDDSQLPKDRFSAERLKGVDSTLKIQPAKLEDSAVYLCASSLRGGPQHNEQFFGPGTRLTVL.

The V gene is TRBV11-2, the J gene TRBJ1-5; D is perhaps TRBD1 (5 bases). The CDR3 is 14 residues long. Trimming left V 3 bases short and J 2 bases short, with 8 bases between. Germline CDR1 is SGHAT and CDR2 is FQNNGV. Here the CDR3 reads CASSFGDGNQPQHF. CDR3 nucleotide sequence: TGTGCCAGCAGCTTCGGGGACGGCAATCAGCCCCAGCATTTT.

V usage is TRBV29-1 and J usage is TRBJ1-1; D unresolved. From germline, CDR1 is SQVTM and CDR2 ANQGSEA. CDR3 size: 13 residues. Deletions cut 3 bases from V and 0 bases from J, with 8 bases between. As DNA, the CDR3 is TGCAGCGTTGAGAGGGCCGTGAACACTGAAGCTTTCTTT. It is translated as CSVERAVNTEAFF. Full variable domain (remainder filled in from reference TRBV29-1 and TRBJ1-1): SAVISQKPSRDICQRGTSLTIQCQVDSQVTMMFWYRQQPGQSLTLIATANQGSEATYESGFVIDKFPISRPNLTFSTLTVSNMSPEDSSIYLCSVERAVNTEAFFGQGTRLTVV.

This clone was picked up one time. Here the CDR3 reads CASSFILGDTQYF. In DNA, the CDR3 is TGTGCCAGCAGTTTTATCCTTGGGGATACGCAGTATTTT. This chain joins TRBV28 and TRBJ2-3; D is undetermined. Deletions cut 3 bases from V and 6 bases from J, with 10 bases between. CDR1 is MDHEN and CDR2 is SYDVKM in the germline V gene. The CDR3 length is 13 residues.

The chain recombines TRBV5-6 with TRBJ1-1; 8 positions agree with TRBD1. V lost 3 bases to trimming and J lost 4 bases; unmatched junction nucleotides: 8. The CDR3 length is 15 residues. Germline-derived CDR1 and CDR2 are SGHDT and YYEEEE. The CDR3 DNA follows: TGTGCCAGCAGCTCCCGGACAGGGCGGGTCACTGAAGCTTTCTTT. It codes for CASSSRTGRVTEAFF.

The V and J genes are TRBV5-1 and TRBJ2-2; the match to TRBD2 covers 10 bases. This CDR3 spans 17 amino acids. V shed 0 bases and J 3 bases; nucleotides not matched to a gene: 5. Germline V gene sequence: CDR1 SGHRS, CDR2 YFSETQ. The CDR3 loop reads CASSLGLAGGDTGELFF. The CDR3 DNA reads TGCGCCAGCAGCTTGGGATTAGCGGGAGGCGACACCGGGGAGCTGTTTTTT.

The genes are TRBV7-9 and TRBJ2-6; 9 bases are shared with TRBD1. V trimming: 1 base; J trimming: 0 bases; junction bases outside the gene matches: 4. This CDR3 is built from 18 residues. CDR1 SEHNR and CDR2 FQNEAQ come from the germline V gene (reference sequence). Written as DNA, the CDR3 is TGTGCCAGCAGCTTAGGAATGGGACAGGGCTCTGGGGCCAACGTCCTGACTTTC. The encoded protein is CASSLGMGQGSGANVLTF.

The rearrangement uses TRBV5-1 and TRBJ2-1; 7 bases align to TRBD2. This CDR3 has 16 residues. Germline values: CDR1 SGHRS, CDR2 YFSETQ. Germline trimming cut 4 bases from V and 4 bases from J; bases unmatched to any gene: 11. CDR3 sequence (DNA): TGCGCCAGCAGCCCGTCGGGGGGAACCCTTTACAATGAGCAGTTCTTC. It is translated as CASSPSGGTLYNEQFF.

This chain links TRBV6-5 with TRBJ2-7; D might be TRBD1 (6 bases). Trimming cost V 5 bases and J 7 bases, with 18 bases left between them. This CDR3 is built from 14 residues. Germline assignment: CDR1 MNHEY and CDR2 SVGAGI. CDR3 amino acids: CASSVVQGLEEQYF. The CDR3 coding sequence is TGTGCCAGCAGTGTCGTACAGGGCCTAGAGGAGCAGTACTTC.

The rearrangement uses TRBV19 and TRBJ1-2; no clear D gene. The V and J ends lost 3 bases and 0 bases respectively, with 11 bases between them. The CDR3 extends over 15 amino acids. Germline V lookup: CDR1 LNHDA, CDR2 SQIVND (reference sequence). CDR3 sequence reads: CASSIPRVPNYGYTF. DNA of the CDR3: TGTGCCAGTAGTATCCCCAGAGTCCCTAACTATGGCTACACCTTC.

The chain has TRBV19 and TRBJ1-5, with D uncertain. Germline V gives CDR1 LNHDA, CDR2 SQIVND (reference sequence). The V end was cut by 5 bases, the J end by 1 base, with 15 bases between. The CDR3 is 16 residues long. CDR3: CASSSRRGGSNQPQHF. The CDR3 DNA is TGTGCCAGTAGTTCCCGTAGAGGTGGGAGCAATCAGCCCCAGCATTTT. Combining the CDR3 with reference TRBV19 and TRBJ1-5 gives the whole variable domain DGGITQSPKYLFRKEGQNVTLSCEQNLNHDAMYWYRQDPGQGLRLIYYSQIVNDFQKGDIAEGYSVSREKKESFPLTVTSAQKNPTAFYLCASSSRRGGSNQPQHFGDGTRLSIL.

The CDR3 sequence is CASRLVGELFF. CDR3 in DNA: TGTGCCAGCAGACTAGTCGGGGAGCTGTTTTTT. V gene TRBV28 combines with J gene TRBJ2-2, with D possibly matching TRBD2 (5 bases). V dropped 6 bases and J dropped 7 bases, with 6 bases sitting between them. The CDR3 contains 11 residues. Germline V gene lookup returns CDR1 MDHEN and CDR2 SYDVKM.

CDR3 sequence reads: CASRPQRFYEQYF. CDR3 coding DNA: TGCGCCAGCAGACCCCAGCGGTTCTACGAGCAGTACTTC. V gene TRBV5-1 combines with J gene TRBJ2-7, with D possibly matching TRBD2 (5 bases). The CDR3 extends over 13 amino acids. CDR1 and CDR2 from the germline V gene are SGHRS and YFSETQ. V was pared by 5 bases and J by 3 bases, with 12 bases between.

CDR3 sequence: CASSLSRANQPQHF. The CDR3 DNA reads as TGTGCCAGCAGCTTATCAAGGGCTAATCAGCCCCAGCATTTT. This chain links TRBV11-1 with TRBJ1-5, with D hard to call. The CDR3 spans 14 residues. The ends were cut back, 2 bases at V and 4 bases at J, with 9 bases in the middle. The germline V gene encodes CDR1 SGHAT and CDR2 FQDESV (reference sequence).

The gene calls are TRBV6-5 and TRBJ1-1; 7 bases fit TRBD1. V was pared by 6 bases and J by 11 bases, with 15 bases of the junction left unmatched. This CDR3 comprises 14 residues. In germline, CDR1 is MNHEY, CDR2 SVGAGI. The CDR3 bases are TGTGCCAGCAGCTCACTATCACAGGGGACCAAGGCTTTCTTT. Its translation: CASSSLSQGTKAFF.

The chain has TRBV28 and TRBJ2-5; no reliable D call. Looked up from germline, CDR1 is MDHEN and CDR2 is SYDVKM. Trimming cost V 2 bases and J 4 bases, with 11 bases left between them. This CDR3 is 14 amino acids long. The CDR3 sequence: CASSLGGVPETQYF. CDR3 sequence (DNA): TGTGCCAGCAGTTTAGGTGGGGTCCCAGAGACCCAGTACTTC.

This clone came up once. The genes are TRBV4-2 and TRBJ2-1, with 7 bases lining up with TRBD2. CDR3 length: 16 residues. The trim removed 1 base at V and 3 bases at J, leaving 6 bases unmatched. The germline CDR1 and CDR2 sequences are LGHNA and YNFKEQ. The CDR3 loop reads CASSQAGGGVYNEQFF. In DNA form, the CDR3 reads TGTGCCAGCAGCCAAGCGGGAGGCGGGGTCTACAATGAGCAGTTCTTC.